This T cell receptor (beta chain) was profiled in a study of cytomegalovirus exposure and HLA in healthy donors. Points from the study as a whole: That first-cohort TCR clusters tended to co-occur in the 95 to 150 validation repertoires was found in a later analysis. Cytomegalovirus-associated status was assigned to about 150 TCR beta chains.

Measured with immunoSEQ multiplex PCR; TCRdb has only the in-frame clones, and not every one. Of over 200,000 clones listed, around 88% are singletons. As regards this clone: Its antigen remains unknown.

The donors were part of the validation cohort, which consisted of under 150 subjects and was separate from the first cohort of under 850 subjects. Sequenced material: PBMCs. The TCR sequence derives from a woman aged 18-30 years in good health and CMV-seronegative.

CDR3 sequence (DNA): TGCGCCAGCAGCCAAGAGTCTCACAGACAGACGCAGTATTTT. This translates into CASSQESHRQTQYF. V gene TRBV4-1 combines with J gene TRBJ2-3, with D maybe TRBD1 (5 bases). Germline CDR1 reads MGHRA; CDR2 reads YSYEKL. V lost 0 bases and J 9 bases, leaving 13 bases between the germline ends. The CDR3 length is 14 residues.